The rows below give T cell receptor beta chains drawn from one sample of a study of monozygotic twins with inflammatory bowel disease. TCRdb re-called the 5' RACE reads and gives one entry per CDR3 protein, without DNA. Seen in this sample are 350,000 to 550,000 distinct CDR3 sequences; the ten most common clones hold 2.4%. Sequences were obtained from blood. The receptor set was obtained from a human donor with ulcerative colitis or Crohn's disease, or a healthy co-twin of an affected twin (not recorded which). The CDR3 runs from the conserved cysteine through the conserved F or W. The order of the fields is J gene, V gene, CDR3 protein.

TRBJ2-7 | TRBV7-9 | CASSWPGGNAYEQYF
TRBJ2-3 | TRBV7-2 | CASHRDTDTQYF
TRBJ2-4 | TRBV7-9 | CASSLGGRWDIQYF
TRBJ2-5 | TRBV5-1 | CASMEWETQYF
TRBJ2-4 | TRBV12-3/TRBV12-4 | CASSPGTGDIQYF
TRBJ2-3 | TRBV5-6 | CASSLDLLSTDTQYF
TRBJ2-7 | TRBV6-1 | CASSKGPGVSSYEQYF
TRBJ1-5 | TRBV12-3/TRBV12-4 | CASGHSNQPQHF
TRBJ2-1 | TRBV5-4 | CASSLGRTGEDEQFF
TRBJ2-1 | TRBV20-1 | CSAISGTSVSDEQFF
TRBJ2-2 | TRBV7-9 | CASSFRRLTGELFF
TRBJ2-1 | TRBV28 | CASSTYRGEQFF
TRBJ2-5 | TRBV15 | CATSRAGGAGDYQETQYF
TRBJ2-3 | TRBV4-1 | CASSQERVLAGTDTQYF
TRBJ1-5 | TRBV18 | CASSPPESARNQPQHF
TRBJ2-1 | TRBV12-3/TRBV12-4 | CASSPITSGGAREQFF
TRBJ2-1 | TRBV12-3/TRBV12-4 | CASSPSGGSSYNEQFF
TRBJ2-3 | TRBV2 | CASSEDGTSGTDTQYF
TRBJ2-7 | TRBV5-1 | CASSLGGASGSLAYEQYF
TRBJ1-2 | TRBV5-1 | CASSSTGLSYGYTF
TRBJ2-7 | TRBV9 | CASSPSYGASGTSYEQYF
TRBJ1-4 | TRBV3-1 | CASSHLYTGGPGANEKLFF
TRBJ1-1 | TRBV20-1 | CSAAMPRTGVVGSTEAFF
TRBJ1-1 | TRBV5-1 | CASQIQLNTEAFF
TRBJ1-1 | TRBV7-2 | CASSLEGQGLMNTEAFF
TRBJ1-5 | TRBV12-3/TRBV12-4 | CASSLAGQGFNQPQHF
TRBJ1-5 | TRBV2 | CASSFTTASNQPQHF
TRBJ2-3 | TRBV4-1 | CASIQAVRERDTQYF
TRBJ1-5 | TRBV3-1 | CASSQGQTNQPQHF
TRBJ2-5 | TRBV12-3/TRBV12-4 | CASSLRLAGSINGGTQYF
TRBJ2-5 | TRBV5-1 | CASSLTGTAIEAQYF
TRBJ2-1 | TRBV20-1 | CSALPGTGSYNEQFF
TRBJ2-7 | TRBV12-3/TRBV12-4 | CASSSHPGVASHYEQYF
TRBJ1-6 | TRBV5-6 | CASKTGQTYSPLHF
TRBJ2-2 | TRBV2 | CASLKSGVGTGELFF
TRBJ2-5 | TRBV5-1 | CASSLDARQETQYF
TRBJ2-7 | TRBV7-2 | CASSFREGGYEQYF
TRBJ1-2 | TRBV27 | CASSLKLVPGNYGYTF
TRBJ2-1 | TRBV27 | CASSLLAGNNEQFF
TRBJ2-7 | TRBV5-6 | CASSSGFLIGQDRHSYEQYF
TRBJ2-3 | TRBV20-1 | CSAPSVADTQYF
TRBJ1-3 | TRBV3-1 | CASTINTDSGNTIYF
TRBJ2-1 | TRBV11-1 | CASSLTRYEQFF
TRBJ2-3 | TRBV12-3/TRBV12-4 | CASRLSGGDTQYF
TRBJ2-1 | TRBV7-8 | CASSPNSGSPSPFF
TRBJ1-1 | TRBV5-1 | CASSYSGTENTEAFF
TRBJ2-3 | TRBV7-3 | CASSLIGQAADTQYF
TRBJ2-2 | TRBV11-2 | CASGTNTGELFF
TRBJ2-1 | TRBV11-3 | CASSMASVTGTYNEQFF
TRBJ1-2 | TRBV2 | CASKGPKKGYTF